Following are 19 T cell receptor beta chains from one sample sequenced in a study of CXCR3-negative and CXCR3-positive naive CD8 T cells. Study outcomes and limitations: Greater hydrophobicity was found in TRB CDR3s of CXCR3-positive naive cells than of CXCR3-negative naive cells.

All TRB cDNA libraries came from 5' RACE performed with UMI labels. With the 5' RACE reads reprocessed, TCRdb shows one record per CDR3 protein and no DNA. Recorded for this sample: some 150,000 distinct CDR3 sequences. For these TCRs, the target antigens are not known. The sample taken for sequencing was naive CXCR3+ CD8+ T cells from blood. Indicated subset: CD45RO-CCR7+CD27+CD95- naive CD8+ T cells expressing CXCR3 (TNR3+). The receptors shown here come from a human donor in good health. Some clones in this sample may be carry-over from other donors' samples.

J is TRBJ2-1 and V is TRBV12-3 or TRBV12-4; absent DNA, TCRdb's TRBD1 call cannot be checked. The CDR3 is 15 amino acids. The CDR3 sequence: CASSPGTASFNEQFF.

The chain carries TRBV29-1 and TRBJ2-2; TCRdb designates TRBD2, a call that cannot be tested without DNA. Germline lookup yields CDR1 SQVTM and CDR2 ANQGSEA. CDR3 length: 16 amino acids. CDR3: CSVRTSGSRNTGELFF.

The V and J genes are TRBV28 and TRBJ2-5; TCRdb's D gene call, TRBD1, goes unchecked for lack of DNA. This CDR3 region has 15 residues. The germline V gene has CDR1 MDHEN and CDR2 SYDVKM. This CDR3 is CASSLGDRGLETQYF.

This chain connects TRBV5-1 to TRBJ1-1; the D call from TCRdb, TRBD1, cannot be confirmed without DNA. The CDR3 consists of 15 residues. CDR1 is SGHRS, CDR2 YFSETQ, per germline. Here the CDR3 reads CASSSGQGWNTEAFF.

This chain connects TRBV12-3 or TRBV12-4 to TRBJ2-1; there is no DNA to check the TCRdb D call of TRBD1. The CDR3 sequence is 13 residues long. The CDR3 region is CASTWGGGVEQFF.

The genes are TRBV5-1 and TRBJ1-4; TCRdb indicates TRBD1, and absent DNA this call remains unverified. Germline V lookup: CDR1 SGHRS, CDR2 YFSETQ. This CDR3 comprises 15 residues. The chain's CDR3 is CASSLGTGEAEKLFF.

The V gene is TRBV18, the J gene TRBJ2-1; the TCRdb D gene call, TRBD2, has no DNA to confirm it. Germline V lookup: CDR1 KGHSH, CDR2 LQKENI. The CDR3 runs to 17 residues. The CDR3 here is CASSPLEREGLGNEQFF.

The genes are TRBV7-6 and TRBJ2-3; TCRdb's assignment of TRBD2 cannot be checked, as there is no DNA. CDR1 is SGHVS, CDR2 FNYEAQ, per germline. The CDR3 covers 15 residues. The CDR3: CASSLGAGAGDTQYF.

CDR3: CASSQDLGDRGPYNEQFF. V and J are TRBV4-1 and TRBJ2-1; absent DNA, TCRdb's TRBD1 call cannot be checked. This CDR3 contains 18 residues. Germline-derived CDR1 and CDR2 are MGHRA and YSYEKL.

This chain uses TRBV7-9 with TRBJ2-7; TCRdb gives TRBD2 as the D gene, but with no DNA this cannot be confirmed. The CDR3 covers 15 residues. Germline V gene sequence: CDR1 SEHNR, CDR2 FQNEAQ (reference sequence). CDR3 sequence: CASSLVGLADYEQYF.

The rearrangement joins TRBV29-1 to TRBJ2-5; no DNA is available, so the TRBD2 call from TCRdb remains unchecked. The CDR3 covers 15 residues. Germline V gene data show CDR1 as SQVTM and CDR2 as ANQGSEA. CDR3 amino acids: CSVEGLAGVQETQYF. Using reference TRBV29-1 and TRBJ2-5 for the parts outside the CDR3, the full variable domain is SAVISQKPSRDICQRGTSLTIQCQVDSQVTMMFWYRQQPGQSLTLIATANQGSEATYESGFVIDKFPISRPNLTFSTLTVSNMSPEDSSIYLCSVEGLAGVQETQYFGPGTRLLVL.

This sequence joins TRBV7-9 and TRBJ2-1; the D call of TRBD1 rests on TCRdb alone, since no DNA is present to check it. The CDR3 contains 18 residues. Germline loops: CDR1 SEHNR, CDR2 FQNEAQ (reference sequence). The CDR3 region is CASLTGAAGATSYNEQFF.

The chain carries TRBV9 and TRBJ2-7; TCRdb gives TRBD2 as the D gene, but with no DNA this cannot be confirmed. Germline V gene sequence: CDR1 SGDLS, CDR2 YYNGEE. CDR3 length equals 15 residues. CDR3 region: CASSVDGSGVYEQYF. The complete variable domain, with remaining parts taken from reference TRBV9 and TRBJ2-7, reads DSGVTQTPKHLITATGQRVTLRCSPRSGDLSVYWYQQSLDQGLQFLIQYYNGEERAKGNILERFSAQQFPDLHSELNLSSLELGDSALYFCASSVDGSGVYEQYFGPGTRLTVT.

The chain combines TRBV5-1 with TRBJ2-7; TCRdb lists TRBD1, though no DNA is available to test this call. The germline gives CDR1 SGHRS, CDR2 YFSETQ. This CDR3 region has 14 residues. CDR3 sequence: CASSFTGPRDEQYF.

The rearrangement uses TRBV12-3 or TRBV12-4 and TRBJ2-5; TCRdb reports TRBD2, a call that lacks DNA to check it against. This CDR3 region has 14 residues. CDR3 sequence reads: CASSRPSWEGTQYF.

V gene TRBV12-3 or TRBV12-4 combines with J gene TRBJ1-3. CDR3 length equals 20 residues. CDR3 in amino acids: CASSLAGPLFEQPGGNTIYF.

V gene TRBV13 combines with J gene TRBJ2-7; TCRdb names TRBD1, which stays unverified in the absence of DNA. CDR1 and CDR2 from the germline V gene are PRHDT and FYEKMQ (reference sequence). This CDR3 contains 15 residues. CDR3 sequence: CASSSRPQGGPEQYF. The full variable domain, rest sourced from reference TRBV13 and TRBJ2-7, is AAGVIQSPRHLIKEKRETATLKCYPIPRHDTVYWYQQGPGQDPQFLISFYEKMQSDKGSIPDRFSAQQFSDYHSELNMSSLELGDSALYFCASSSRPQGGPEQYFGPGTRLTVT.

The chain couples TRBV18 to TRBJ1-1; TCRdb's D call, TRBD1, is unchecked because there is no DNA. Germline CDR1 is KGHSH and CDR2 is LQKENI. The length of the CDR3 is 16 residues. The CDR3 protein is CASSPGMTGTNTEAFF.

The V call is TRBV29-1, the J call TRBJ2-1; TCRdb gives TRBD2 as the D gene, but with no DNA this cannot be confirmed. CDR1 and CDR2 (germline): SQVTM, ANQGSEA. The length of the CDR3 is 13 residues. This chain's CDR3 is CSVASGRGDEQFF.